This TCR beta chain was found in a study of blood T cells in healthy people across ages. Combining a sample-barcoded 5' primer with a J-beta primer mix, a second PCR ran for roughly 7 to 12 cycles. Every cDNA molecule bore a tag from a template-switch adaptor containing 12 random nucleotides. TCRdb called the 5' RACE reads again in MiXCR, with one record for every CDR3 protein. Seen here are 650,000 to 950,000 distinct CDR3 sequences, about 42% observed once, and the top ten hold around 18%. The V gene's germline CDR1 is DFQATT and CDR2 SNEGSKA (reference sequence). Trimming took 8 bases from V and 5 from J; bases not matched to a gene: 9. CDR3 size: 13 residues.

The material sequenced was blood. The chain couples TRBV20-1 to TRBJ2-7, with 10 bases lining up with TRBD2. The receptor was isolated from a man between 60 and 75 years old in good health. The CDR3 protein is CSPTSGGAHEQYF. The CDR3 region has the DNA TGCAGTCCTACAAGCGGGGGGGCCCACGAGCAGTACTTC.